The 19 T cell receptor beta chains presented below share a single source sample, sequenced in a study of cytomegalovirus exposure and HLA in healthy donors. Researchers ran the PCR with 60 Vbeta and 13 Jbeta primers. Here immunoSEQ multiplex PCR was the method, and the copy in TCRdb shows in-frame clones only, minus some. The sample holds approximately 170,000 clones, just under 75% seen once. The sequencing input was PBMCs. The receptors were sampled from a man aged 25 to 45 in good health and CMV-seropositive.

The rearrangement uses TRBV6-5 and TRBJ1-5; D gene ambiguous. Trimming took 6 bases from V and 0 from J, leaving 12 bases between them. Germline CDR1 reads MNHEY; CDR2 reads SVGAGI. This CDR3 region has 15 residues. DNA for the CDR3: TGTGCCAGCAGGGCCTCGCCGCATAGCAATCAGCCCCAGCATTTT. Its translation is CASRASPHSNQPQHF.

The V call is TRBV14, the J call TRBJ1-2; 7 bases are shared with TRBD1. The CDR3 runs to 12 residues. J lost 7 bases, V lost 5 bases, and 4 bases had no gene match. Germline CDR1 SGHDN, CDR2 FVKESK. The DNA for the CDR3 is TGTGCCAGCAGCACCCGGACAGGTGGCTACACCTTC. Protein sequence: CASSTRTGGYTF. The full variable domain, completed using reference TRBV14 and TRBJ1-2, is EAGVTQFPSHSVIEKGQTVTLRCDPISGHDNLYWYRRVMGKEIKFLLHFVKESKQDESGMPNNRFLAERTGGTYSTLKVQPAELEDSGVYFCASSTRTGGYTFGSGTRLTVV.

The chain couples TRBV7-2 to TRBJ1-4; weak D call: TRBD1 (6 bases). The germline CDR1 and CDR2 sequences are SGHTA and FQGNSA. The CDR3 is 14 residues long. Trimming left V 8 bases short and J 8 bases short, with 18 bases between. The CDR3 bases are TGTGCCAGCGGGGTAGGGGGTGGGGTAGAAAAACTGTTTTTT. Translated: CASGVGGGVEKLFF. Full variable domain (remainder filled in from reference TRBV7-2 and TRBJ1-4): GAGVSQSPSNKVTEKGKDVELRCDPISGHTALYWYRQSLGQGLEFLIYFQGNSAPDKSGLPSDRFSAERTGGSVSTLTIQRTQQEDSAVYLCASGVGGGVEKLFFGSGTQLSVL.

The CDR3 loop reads CASSRQGQEYTGELFF. CDR3 sequence (DNA): TGCGCCAGCAGCCGACAAGGACAGGAGTACACCGGGGAGCTGTTTTTT. The rearrangement links TRBV4-1 to TRBJ2-2; 7 nucleotides align to TRBD1. The CDR3 is 16 residues long. V shed 4 bases, J shed 3 bases, and the junction held 8 bases outside the gene matches. Germline V gene lookup returns CDR1 MGHRA and CDR2 YSYEKL.

The chain joins TRBV7-2 to TRBJ2-1; 11 bases fit TRBD2. V was clipped by 4 bases and J by 0 bases; unmatched bases: 2. The CDR3 is made up of 16 amino acids. The germline CDR1 and CDR2 sequences are SGHTA and FQGNSA. The CDR3 here is CASSYGTSGSYNEQFF. The CDR3 nucleotides read TGTGCCAGCAGCTATGGGACTAGCGGCTCCTACAATGAGCAGTTCTTC.

In its sample, this clone was seen once. J is TRBJ2-5 and V is TRBV7-9, with D perhaps matching TRBD1 (6 bases). Between the trimmed V and J ends, which lost 3 bases and 2 bases, there was a span of 13 bases. This CDR3 spans 15 amino acids. Germline V gene data show CDR1 as SEHNR and CDR2 as FQNEAQ (reference sequence). This chain's CDR3 is CASSFGRGTQETQYF. Here the CDR3 DNA reads TGTGCCAGCAGCTTCGGCAGGGGAACTCAAGAGACCCAGTACTTC.

V is TRBV4-3 and J is TRBJ1-5, with D unclear. This CDR3 contains 16 residues. Germline V lookup: CDR1 LGHNA, CDR2 YSLEER. V dropped 4 bases and J dropped 1 base, with 14 bases sitting between them. CDR3 sequence: CASSPSTGLSNQPQHF. CDR3 bases: TGCGCCAGCAGCCCGTCGACCGGACTGAGCAATCAGCCCCAGCATTTT.

The chain uses TRBV9 and TRBJ2-2; D might be TRBD2 (5 bases). V gave up 0 bases and J gave up 4 bases, with 10 bases separating them. Germline V gives CDR1 SGDLS, CDR2 YYNGEE. The CDR3 sequence is 15 residues long. CDR3: CASSVVPGSTGELFF. CDR3 nucleotide sequence: TGTGCCAGCAGCGTAGTACCGGGGAGCACCGGGGAGCTGTTTTTT.

The V call is TRBV4-2, the J call TRBJ2-5, with 11 bases lining up with TRBD2. Germline V gene sequence: CDR1 LGHNA, CDR2 YNFKEQ. This CDR3 contains 15 residues. J gave up 4 bases and V 4 bases, and 5 bases lay outside the gene matches. The CDR3 nucleotides read TGTGCCAGCAGCCGCGCCGGACTAGCGGGAGAGACCCAGTACTTC. It encodes CASSRAGLAGETQYF.

This chain links TRBV19 with TRBJ2-2, with 8 positions matching TRBD2. Unmatched junction bases numbered 5, after V lost 8 bases and J lost 3 bases. There are 14 residues in the CDR3. CDR1 LNHDA and CDR2 SQIVND come from the germline V gene (reference sequence). In nucleotides, the CDR3 is TGTGCCAGTGCCCGGGGGGGGGACACCGGGGAGCTGTTTTTT. It translates to CASARGGDTGELFF.

The chain has TRBV4-2 and TRBJ1-5; the match to TRBD1 covers 9 bases. This CDR3 region has 15 residues. V shed 4 bases and J 6 bases; nucleotides not matched to a gene: 7. Germline V gives CDR1 LGHNA, CDR2 YNFKEQ. The CDR3 DNA follows: TGTGCCAGCAGCCCCCGGGACAGGGCCGGTCAGCCCCAGCATTTT. Its protein product is CASSPRDRAGQPQHF.

The chain carries TRBV27 and TRBJ1-4, with 9 bases aligning to TRBD1. Germline loops: CDR1 MNHEY, CDR2 SMNVEV (reference sequence). J was trimmed by 5 bases and V by 7 bases; bases with no gene match: 8. The CDR3 length is 15 residues. CDR3 residues: CASTLRGTGNEKLFF. For the CDR3, the DNA is TGTGCCAGCACCCTCAGGGGGACAGGGAATGAAAAACTGTTTTTT.

The chain links TRBV2 to TRBJ1-2; no clear D gene. This CDR3 is built from 14 residues. The germline gives CDR1 SNHLY, CDR2 FYNNEI. Trimming cost V 3 bases and J 3 bases, with 11 bases left between them. CDR3 nucleotides: TGTGCCAGCAGTGAGGTCCTGGGAGACTATGGCTACACCTTC. Its protein product is CASSEVLGDYGYTF.

The DNA for the CDR3 is TGTGCCAGCAGCTTAGGGCCCTACAATGAGCAGTTCTTC. It codes for CASSLGPYNEQFF. The rearrangement joins TRBV7-9 to TRBJ2-1; no firm D call. The V gene lost 1 base and the J gene lost 2 bases, with 3 bases spanning the gap. The CDR3 is 13 residues long. Germline-derived CDR1 and CDR2 are SEHNR and FQNEAQ (reference sequence).

The count of this clone is one. This sequence joins TRBV4-2 and TRBJ2-7, with TRBD2 matching over 11 bases. Germline V lookup: CDR1 LGHNA, CDR2 YNFKEQ. The J segment lost 0 bases and the V segment lost 3 bases, leaving 4 bases of the junction unmatched. There are 16 residues in the CDR3. The CDR3 is CASSHLAGGTSYEQYF. The CDR3 DNA sequence: TGTGCCAGCAGCCACCTAGCGGGGGGAACCTCCTACGAGCAGTACTTC.

The V gene is TRBV11-2, the J gene TRBJ2-2; D not resolved. Per germline, CDR1 SGHAT and CDR2 FQNNGV. V lost 7 bases and J lost 2, with 17 bases in between. The CDR3 is made up of 16 amino acids. The DNA for the CDR3 is TGTGCCAGCACCTTCCTCTGGCAGGCTAACACCGGGGAGCTGTTTTTT. As protein: CASTFLWQANTGELFF.

The rearrangement links TRBV7-3 to TRBJ2-7; maybe TRBD2 (7 bases). The germline V gene has CDR1 SGHTA and CDR2 FQGTGA. This CDR3 contains 12 residues. Trimming left V 5 bases short and J 10 bases short, with 15 bases between. DNA of the CDR3: TGTGCCAGCAGCCCTGGGAGGGACACACAGTACTTC. Translated: CASSPGRDTQYF.

The rearrangement uses TRBV7-8 and TRBJ2-5; TRBD2 matches at 12 bases. Germline loops: CDR1 SGHVS, CDR2 FQNEAQ. The V segment lost 7 bases and the J segment 4 bases; nucleotides outside the gene matches: 7. The CDR3 has 15 residues. The CDR3 protein is CASTPRLAGAETQYF. CDR3 nucleotides: TGTGCCAGCACCCCCCGACTAGCGGGGGCAGAGACCCAGTACTTC.

The rearrangement uses TRBV11-2 and TRBJ2-6; weak D call: TRBD1 (6 bases). CDR1 and CDR2 from the germline V gene are SGHAT and FQNNGV. Trimming pared 5 bases from V and 0 bases from J, leaving 17 bases between. This CDR3 is built from 18 residues. The CDR3 reads CASSALRTALSGANVLTF. The CDR3 nucleotides are TGTGCCAGCAGCGCGCTACGGACAGCCCTCTCTGGGGCCAACGTCCTGACTTTC.